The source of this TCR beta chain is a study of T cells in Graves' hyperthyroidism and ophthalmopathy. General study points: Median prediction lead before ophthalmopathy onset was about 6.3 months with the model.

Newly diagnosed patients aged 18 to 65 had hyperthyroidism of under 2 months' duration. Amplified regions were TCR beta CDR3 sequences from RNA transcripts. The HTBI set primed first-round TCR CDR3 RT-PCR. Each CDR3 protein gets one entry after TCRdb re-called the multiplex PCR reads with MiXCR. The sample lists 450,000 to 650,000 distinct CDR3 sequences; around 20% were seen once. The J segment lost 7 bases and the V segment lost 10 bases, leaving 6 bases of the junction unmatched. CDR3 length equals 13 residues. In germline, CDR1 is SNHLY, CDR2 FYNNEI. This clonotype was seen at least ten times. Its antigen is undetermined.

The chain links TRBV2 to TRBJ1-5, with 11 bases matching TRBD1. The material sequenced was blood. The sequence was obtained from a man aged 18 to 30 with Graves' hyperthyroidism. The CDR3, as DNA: TGTGCCATCGGGGACAGGGGGGGGCAGCCCCAGCATTTT. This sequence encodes CAIGDRGGQPQHF.